The entry below gives a single T cell receptor (beta chain) sequence along with its context. As yet, its antigen is unknown. Clones were read by immunoSEQ multiplex PCR, and TCRdb kept only the in-frame ones, dropping some. Of more than 150,000 clones listed, approximately 94% are singletons. Some second doses came at about 4 weeks and others at about 12 weeks; these were pooled. These data are taken from a study of T cell responses to AZD1222 COVID-19 vaccine. General observations from the study: Scientists sampled the repertoires only once the peak T cell response had passed.

CDR1 is SGHNT, CDR2 YYREEE, per germline (reference sequence). The CDR3 has 15 amino acids. V lost 0 bases, J lost 0 bases, and 7 bases lay in between. This chain uses TRBV5-4 with TRBJ1-3; D is perhaps TRBD1 (6 bases). The TCR originated in an adult who received the AZD1222 COVID-19 vaccine. The sample was peripheral blood, taken 28 days after the second AZD1222 dose. CDR3 bases: TGTGCCAGCAGCTTGGTGGGGGCCTCTGGAAACACCATATATTTT. Its protein is CASSLVGASGNTIYF.